The source of this TCR beta chain is a study of blood T cells in healthy people across ages. The V end was cut by 5 bases, the J end by 1 base, with 13 bases between. Germline assignment: CDR1 SGHRS and CDR2 YFSETQ. This CDR3 has 15 amino acids. There were at least 6 micrograms of total RNA extracted from every sample. A second roughly 6 to 11 cycle PCR used barcoded and J-beta primers. One entry per CDR3 protein, called by TCRdb with MiXCR from the 5' RACE reads. The sample shows some 920,000 distinct CDR3 sequences, approximately 50% of them seen only once. This clonotype was seen ten or more times. The receptor comes from a woman aged 60 to 75 in good health. Sequenced input: blood. The rearrangement joins TRBV5-1 to TRBJ2-1; D unclear. The CDR3 nucleotides are TGCGCCAGCAGTCTGTTGGCAGATTCCTACAATGAGCAGTTCTTC. Its translation is CASSLLADSYNEQFF.